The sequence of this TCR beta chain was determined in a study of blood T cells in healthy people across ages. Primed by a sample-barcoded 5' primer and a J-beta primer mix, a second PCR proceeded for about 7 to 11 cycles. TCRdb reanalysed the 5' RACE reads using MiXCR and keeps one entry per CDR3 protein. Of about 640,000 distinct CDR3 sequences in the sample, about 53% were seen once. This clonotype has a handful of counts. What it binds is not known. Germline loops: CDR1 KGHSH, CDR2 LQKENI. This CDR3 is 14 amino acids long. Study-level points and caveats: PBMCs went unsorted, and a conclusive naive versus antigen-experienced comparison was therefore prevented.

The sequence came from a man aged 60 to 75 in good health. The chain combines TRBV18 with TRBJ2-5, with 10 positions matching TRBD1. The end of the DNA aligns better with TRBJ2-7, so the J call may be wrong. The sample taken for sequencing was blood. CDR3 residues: CASSGDRGVYEQYF. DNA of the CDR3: TGTGCCAGTAGTGGGGACAGGGGCGTCTACGAGCAGTACTTC.